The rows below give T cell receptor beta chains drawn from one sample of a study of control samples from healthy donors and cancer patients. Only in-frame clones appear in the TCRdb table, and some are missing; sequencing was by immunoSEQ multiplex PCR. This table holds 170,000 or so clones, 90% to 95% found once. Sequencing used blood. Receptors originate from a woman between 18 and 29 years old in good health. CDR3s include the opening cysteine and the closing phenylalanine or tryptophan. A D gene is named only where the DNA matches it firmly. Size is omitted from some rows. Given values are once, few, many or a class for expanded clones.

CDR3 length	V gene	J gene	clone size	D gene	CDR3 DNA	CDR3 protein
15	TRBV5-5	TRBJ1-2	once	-	TGTGCCAGCAGCTTGGCGGCAACGGATAACTATGGCTACACCTTC	CASSLAATDNYGYTF
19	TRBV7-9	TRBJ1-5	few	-	TGTGCCAGCAGCTTAGAAGCATGGGGGAGAGACCCCGGCAATCAGCCCCAGCATTTT	CASSLEAWGRDPGNQPQHF
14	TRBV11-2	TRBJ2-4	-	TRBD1	TGTGCCAGCAGCCGATATGGACAGGAAAACATTCAGTACTTC	CASSRYGQENIQYF
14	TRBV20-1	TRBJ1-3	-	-	TGCAGTGCTAGTTACCTACAGGGCGAAGGCACCATATATTTT	CSASYLQGEGTIYF
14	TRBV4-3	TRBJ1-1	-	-	TGCGCCAGCAGCCAGACCGACAGGAACACTGAAGCTTTCTTT	CASSQTDRNTEAFF
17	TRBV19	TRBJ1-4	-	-	TGTGCCAGTAGTATCTCCCTTTTGCAGGGAGGGGGTGAAAAACTGTTTTTT	CASSISLLQGGGEKLFF
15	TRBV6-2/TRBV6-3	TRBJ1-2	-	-	TGTGCCAGCAGCCCGCCGGAGACAGGTTTCTATGGCTACACCTTC	CASSPPETGFYGYTF
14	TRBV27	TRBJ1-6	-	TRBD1	TGTGCCAGCAGTGGACAGGGTGGGATTTCACCCCTCCACTTT	CASSGQGGISPLHF
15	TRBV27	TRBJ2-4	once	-	TGTGCCAGCAGTTGGACAGCCCTAGCCAAAAACATTCAGTACTTC	CASSWTALAKNIQYF
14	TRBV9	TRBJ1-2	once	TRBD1	TGTGCCAGCAGCGTCCCAGGGGGCGTCTATGGCTACACCTTC	CASSVPGGVYGYTF
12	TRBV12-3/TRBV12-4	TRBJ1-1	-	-	TGTGCCAGCAGTTTTCAGGGGTTTGAAGCTTTCTTT	CASSFQGFEAFF
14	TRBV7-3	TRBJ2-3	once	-	TGTGCCAGCAGCTTAAGTCGGGGGCTAGATACGCAGTATTTT	CASSLSRGLDTQYF
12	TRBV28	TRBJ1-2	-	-	TGTGCCAGCAACCGGGGCCTGGATGGCTACACCTTC	CASNRGLDGYTF
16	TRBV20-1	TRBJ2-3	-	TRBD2	TGCAGTGCTAGTCCCTCTAGCGGGGGGGGCACAGATACGCAGTATTTT	CSASPSSGGGTDTQYF
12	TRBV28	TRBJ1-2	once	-	TGTGCCAGCAGTTTAAGAGACTATGGCTACACCTTC	CASSLRDYGYTF
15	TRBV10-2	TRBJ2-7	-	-	TGCGCCAGCAGTCCTCTGACGCAGGTAGGAAACGAGCAGTACTTC	CASSPLTQVGNEQYF
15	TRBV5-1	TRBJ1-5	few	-	TGCGCCAGCAGCTTGGGAAGGGAGGGCAATCAGCCCCAGCATTTT	CASSLGREGNQPQHF
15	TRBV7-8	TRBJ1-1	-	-	TGTGCCAGCAGCTCAAGATGGGTGGGGGACACTGAAGCTTTCTTT	CASSSRWVGDTEAFF
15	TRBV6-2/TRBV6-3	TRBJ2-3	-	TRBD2	TGTGCCAGCAGCCCGGGACTAGCGGACACAGATACGCAGTATTTT	CASSPGLADTDTQYF
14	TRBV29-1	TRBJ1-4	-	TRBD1	TGCAGCGCCAAACATGGGACAGGGGACGAAAAACTGTTTTTT	CSAKHGTGDEKLFF
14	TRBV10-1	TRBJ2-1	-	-	TGCGCCAGCAGTGATTTGGGCTCCAACAATGAGCAGTTCTTC	CASSDLGSNNEQFF
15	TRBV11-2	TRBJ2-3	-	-	TGTGCCAGCAGCTTAGGGACGACTAGCACAGATACGCAGTATTTT	CASSLGTTSTDTQYF
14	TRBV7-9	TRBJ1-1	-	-	TGTGCCAGCAGCTTAGAGGGAGGGGTGACTGAAGCTTTCTTT	CASSLEGGVTEAFF
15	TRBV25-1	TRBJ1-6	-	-	TGTGCCAGCGCAGATTCGTCTATTGATAATTCACCCCTCCACTTT	CASADSSIDNSPLHF
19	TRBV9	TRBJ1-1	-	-	TGTGCCAGCCAAGCGGAGGGTCCCTACGTACCAAACCAGAACACTGAAGCTTTCTTT	CASQAEGPYVPNQNTEAFF
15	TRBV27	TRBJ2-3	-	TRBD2	TGTGCCAGCGCGAAACTAGCGGGAGGGCCGGATACGCAGTATTTT	CASAKLAGGPDTQYF
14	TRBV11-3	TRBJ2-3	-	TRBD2	TGTGCCAGCACCCAGCGGGGGGCCCCAGATACGCAGTATTTT	CASTQRGAPDTQYF
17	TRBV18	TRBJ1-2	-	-	TGTGCCAGCTCACCACCTCGCCGACAGGCCGAGGGCTATGGCTACACCTTC	CASSPPRRQAEGYGYTF
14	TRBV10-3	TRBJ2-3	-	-	TGTGCCATCAGTGAGTACGTGGAGGGAGATACGCAGTATTTT	CAISEYVEGDTQYF
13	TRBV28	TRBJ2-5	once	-	TGTGCCAGCAGTACAGGGGGGGGAGGGACCCAGTACTTC	CASSTGGGGTQYF
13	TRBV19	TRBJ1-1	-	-	TGTGCCAGTAGTCCCACAGAGGGTCGGTTGGCTTTCTTT	CASSPTEGRLAFF
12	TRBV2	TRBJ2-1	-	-	TGTGCCAGCGCAGGGACCTACAATGAGCAGTTCTTC	CASAGTYNEQFF
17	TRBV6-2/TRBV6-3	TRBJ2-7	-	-	TGTGCCAGCACCCCCGGGTTATCGCGGGGACTCTCATCCGAGCAGTACTTC	CASTPGLSRGLSSEQYF
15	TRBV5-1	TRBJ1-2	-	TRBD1	TGCGCCAGCAGCTTAACCGGGACAGGGTATGGAGGCTACACCTTC	CASSLTGTGYGGYTF
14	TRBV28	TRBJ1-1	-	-	TGTGCCAGCAGTCCCCGACACCTGAACACTGAAGCTTTCTTT	CASSPRHLNTEAFF
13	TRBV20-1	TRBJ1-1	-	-	TGCAGTGCTAGTTTATCGGGACTAACTGAAGCTTTCTTT	CSASLSGLTEAFF
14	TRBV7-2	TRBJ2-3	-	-	TGTGCCAGCAGCCCGAGCGGGAGCACAGATACGCAGTATTTT	CASSPSGSTDTQYF
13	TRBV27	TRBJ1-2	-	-	TGTGCCAGCAGTCTCGGGGGGGGCTATGGCTACACCTTC	CASSLGGGYGYTF
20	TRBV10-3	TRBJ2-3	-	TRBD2	TGTGCCATCAGTGAGGGGCTAGCGGGGGCCTCCCGGGGGAACACAGATACGCAGTATTTT	CAISEGLAGASRGNTDTQYF
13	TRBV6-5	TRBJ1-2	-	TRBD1	TGTGCCAGCACTCCGGACAGGAACTATGGCTACACCTTC	CASTPDRNYGYTF
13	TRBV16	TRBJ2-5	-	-	TGTGCCAGCAGTTTAACGGGCAAAGAGACCCAGTACTTC	CASSLTGKETQYF
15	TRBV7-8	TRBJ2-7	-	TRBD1	TGTGCCAGCAGCGGGACAGGGGGACTTTATTACGAGCAGTACTTC	CASSGTGGLYYEQYF
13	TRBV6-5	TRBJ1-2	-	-	TGTGCCAGCAGTTACTCGGGACAAGGTGGCTACACCTTC	CASSYSGQGGYTF
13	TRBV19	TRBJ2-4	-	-	TGTGCCACCGCGAACCGGGCCCAAAACATTCAGTACTTC	CATANRAQNIQYF
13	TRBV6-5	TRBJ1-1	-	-	TGTGCCAGCAGTTACCAGTTGGACACTGAAGCTTTCTTT	CASSYQLDTEAFF
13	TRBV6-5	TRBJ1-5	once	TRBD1	TGTGCCAGCAGTTTCACAGGGGATCAGCCCCAGCATTTT	CASSFTGDQPQHF
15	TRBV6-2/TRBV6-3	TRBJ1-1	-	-	TGTGCCAGCAGTCGACCCCGCGGAGGGAACACTGAAGCTTTCTTT	CASSRPRGGNTEAFF
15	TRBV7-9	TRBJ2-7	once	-	TGTGCCAGCAGCTTAGGGCGACAGGACGTCTACGAGCAGTACTTC	CASSLGRQDVYEQYF
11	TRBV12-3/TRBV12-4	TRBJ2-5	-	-	TGTGCCAGCAGCTTCAGGGAGACCCAGTACTTC	CASSFRETQYF
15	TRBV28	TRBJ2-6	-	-	TGTGCCAGCAGTTTTAGAGAGGCTGGGGCCAACGTCCTGACTTTC	CASSFREAGANVLTF
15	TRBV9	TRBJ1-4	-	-	TGTGCCAGCAGCGCAGAGACAGGCGGGGATGAAAAACTGTTTTTT	CASSAETGGDEKLFF
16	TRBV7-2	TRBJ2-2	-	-	TGTGCCAGCAGCTTAGTGGGTGTACGGGTTAACGGGGAGCTGTTTTTT	CASSLVGVRVNGELFF
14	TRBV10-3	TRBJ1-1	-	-	TGTGCCATCGGGGGTAACGGTGAGAACACTGAAGCTTTCTTT	CAIGGNGENTEAFF
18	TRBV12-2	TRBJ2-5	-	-	TGTGCAAGTCGCTTAGCGCTTTGTGGGCAGGCCTACCAAGAGACCCAGTACTTC	CASRLALCGQAYQETQYF
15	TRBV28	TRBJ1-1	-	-	TGTGCCAGCAGTGGATCGGGGGCGGCGAACACTGAAGCTTTCTTT	CASSGSGAANTEAFF